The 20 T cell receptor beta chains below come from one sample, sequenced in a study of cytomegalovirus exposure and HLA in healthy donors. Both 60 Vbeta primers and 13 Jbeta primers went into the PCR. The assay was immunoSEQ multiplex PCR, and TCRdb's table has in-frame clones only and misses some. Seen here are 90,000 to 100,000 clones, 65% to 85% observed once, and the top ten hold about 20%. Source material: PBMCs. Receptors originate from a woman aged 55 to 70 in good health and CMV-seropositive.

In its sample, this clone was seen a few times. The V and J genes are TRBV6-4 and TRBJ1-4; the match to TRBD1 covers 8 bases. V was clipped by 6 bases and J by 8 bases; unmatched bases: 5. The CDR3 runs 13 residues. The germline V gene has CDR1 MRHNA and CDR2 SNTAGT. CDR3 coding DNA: TGTGCCAGCAGCGGACAGGGCCGGGAAAAACTGTTTTTT. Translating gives CASSGQGREKLFF.

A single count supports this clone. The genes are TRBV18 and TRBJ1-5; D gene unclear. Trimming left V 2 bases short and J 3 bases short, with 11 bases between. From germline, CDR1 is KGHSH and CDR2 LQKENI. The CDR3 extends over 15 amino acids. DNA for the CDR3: TGTGCCAGCTCACCAAATCGAGGGATCAATCAGCCCCAGCATTTT. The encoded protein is CASSPNRGINQPQHF.

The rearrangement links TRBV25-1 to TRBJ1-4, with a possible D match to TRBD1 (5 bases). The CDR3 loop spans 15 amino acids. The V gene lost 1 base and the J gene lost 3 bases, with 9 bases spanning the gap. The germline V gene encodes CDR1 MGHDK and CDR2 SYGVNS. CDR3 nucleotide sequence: TGTGCCAGCAGTGAATCAGACAGTCCTAATGAAAAACTGTTTTTT. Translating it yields CASSESDSPNEKLFF. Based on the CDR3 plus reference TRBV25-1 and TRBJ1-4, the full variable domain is EADIYQTPRYLVIGTGKKITLECSQTMGHDKMYWYQQDPGMELHLIHYSYGVNSTEKGDLSSESTVSRIRTEHFPLTLESARPSHTSQYLCASSESDSPNEKLFFGSGTQLSVL.

The CDR3 here is CASSQRTGPNTEAFF. DNA of the CDR3: TGCGCCAGCAGCCAACGGACAGGGCCGAACACTGAAGCTTTCTTT. V gene TRBV4-1 combines with J gene TRBJ1-1, with 8 positions matching TRBD1. CDR3 length: 15 residues. The V gene end was trimmed by 2 bases and the J gene end by 1 base; junction bases not matched to a gene: 3. Germline V gene sequence: CDR1 MGHRA, CDR2 YSYEKL.

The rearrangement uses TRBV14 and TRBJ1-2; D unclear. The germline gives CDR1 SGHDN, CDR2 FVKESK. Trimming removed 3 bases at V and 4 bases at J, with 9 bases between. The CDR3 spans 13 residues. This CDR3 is CASSQRRGYGYTF. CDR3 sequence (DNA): TGTGCCAGCAGCCAGCGGCGCGGCTATGGCTACACCTTC.

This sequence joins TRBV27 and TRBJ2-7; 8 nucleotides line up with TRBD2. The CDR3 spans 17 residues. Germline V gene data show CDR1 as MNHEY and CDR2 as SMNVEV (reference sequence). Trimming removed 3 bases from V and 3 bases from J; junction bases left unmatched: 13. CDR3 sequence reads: CASSLTLGGVKNYEQYF. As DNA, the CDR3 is TGTGCCAGCAGTTTGACCCTCGGGGGGGTCAAAAACTACGAGCAGTACTTC.

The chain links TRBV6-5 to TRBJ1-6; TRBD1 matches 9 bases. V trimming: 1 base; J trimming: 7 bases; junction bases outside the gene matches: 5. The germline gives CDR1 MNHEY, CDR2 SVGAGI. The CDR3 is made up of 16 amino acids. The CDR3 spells CASSYLRGQGNSPLHF. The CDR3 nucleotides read TGTGCCAGCAGTTACTTGAGGGGACAGGGAAATTCACCCCTCCACTTT.

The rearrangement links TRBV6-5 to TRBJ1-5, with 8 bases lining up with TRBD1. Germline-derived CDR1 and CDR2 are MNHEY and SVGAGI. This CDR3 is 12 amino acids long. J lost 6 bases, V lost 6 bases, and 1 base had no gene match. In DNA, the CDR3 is TGTGCCAGCAGGACAGGGGTTCAGCCCCAGCATTTT. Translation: CASRTGVQPQHF.

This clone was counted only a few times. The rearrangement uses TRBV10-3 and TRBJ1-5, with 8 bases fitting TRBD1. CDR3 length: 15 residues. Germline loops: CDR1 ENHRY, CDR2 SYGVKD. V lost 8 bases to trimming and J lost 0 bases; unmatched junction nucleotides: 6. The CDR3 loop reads CAIGATGDSNQPQHF. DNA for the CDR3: TGTGCCATCGGGGCGACAGGGGATAGCAATCAGCCCCAGCATTTT.

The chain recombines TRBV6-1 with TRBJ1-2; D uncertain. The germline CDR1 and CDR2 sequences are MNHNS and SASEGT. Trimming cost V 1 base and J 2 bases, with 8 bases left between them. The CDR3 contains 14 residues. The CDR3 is CASSEGGLNYGYTF. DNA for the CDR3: TGTGCCAGCAGTGAAGGTGGACTCAACTATGGCTACACCTTC.

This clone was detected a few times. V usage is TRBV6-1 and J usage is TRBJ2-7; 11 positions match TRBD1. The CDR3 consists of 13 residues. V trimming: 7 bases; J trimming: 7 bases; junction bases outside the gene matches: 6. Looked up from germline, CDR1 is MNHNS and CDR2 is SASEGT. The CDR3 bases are TGTGCCAGCATCTGGACAGGGGGCGGGGAGCAGTACTTC. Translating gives CASIWTGGGEQYF.

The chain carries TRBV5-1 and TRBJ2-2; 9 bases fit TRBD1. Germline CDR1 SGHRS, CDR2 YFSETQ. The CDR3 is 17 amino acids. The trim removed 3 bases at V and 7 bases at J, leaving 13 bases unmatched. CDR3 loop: CASSSLNRGRRNGELFF. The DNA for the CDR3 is TGCGCCAGCAGCTCCCTGAACAGGGGGCGCAGGAACGGGGAGCTGTTTTTT.

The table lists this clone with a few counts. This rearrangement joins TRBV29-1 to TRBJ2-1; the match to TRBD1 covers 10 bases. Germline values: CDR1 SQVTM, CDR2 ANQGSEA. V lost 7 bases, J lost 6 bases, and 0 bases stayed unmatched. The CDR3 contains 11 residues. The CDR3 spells CSGTGGNEQFF. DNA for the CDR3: TGCAGCGGGACAGGGGGCAATGAGCAGTTCTTC.

CDR3 region: CASSIRRGGGEKLFF. In DNA form, the CDR3 reads TGTGCCAGCAGTATAAGACGGGGGGGAGGTGAAAAACTGTTTTTT. V gene TRBV28 combines with J gene TRBJ1-4; D is perhaps TRBD1 (5 bases). This CDR3 contains 15 residues. V lost 5 bases to trimming and J lost 7 bases, with 17 bases between them. Germline V gene sequence: CDR1 MDHEN, CDR2 SYDVKM.

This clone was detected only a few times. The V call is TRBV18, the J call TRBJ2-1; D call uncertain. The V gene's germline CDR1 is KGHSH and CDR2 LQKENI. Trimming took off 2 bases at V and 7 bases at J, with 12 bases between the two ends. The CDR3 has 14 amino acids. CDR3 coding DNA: TGTGCCAGCTCACCAAATATCGCACATAATGAGCAGTTCTTC. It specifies CASSPNIAHNEQFF.

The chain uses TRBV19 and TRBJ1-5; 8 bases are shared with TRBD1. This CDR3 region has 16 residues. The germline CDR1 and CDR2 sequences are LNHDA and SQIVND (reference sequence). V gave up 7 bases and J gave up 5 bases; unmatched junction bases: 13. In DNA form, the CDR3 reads TGTGCCAGTAACTCACCGGACAGGGTGGGAGATCAGCCCCAGCATTTT. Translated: CASNSPDRVGDQPQHF.

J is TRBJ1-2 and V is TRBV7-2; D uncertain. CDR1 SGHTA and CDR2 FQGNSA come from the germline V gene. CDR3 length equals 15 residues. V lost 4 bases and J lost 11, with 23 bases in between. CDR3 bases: TGTGCCAGCAGCTCCCTGGGTACGGGTGGCGAAGCTTACACCTTC. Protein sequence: CASSSLGTGGEAYTF. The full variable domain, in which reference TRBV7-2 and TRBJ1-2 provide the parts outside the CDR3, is GAGVSQSPSNKVTEKGKDVELRCDPISGHTALYWYRQSLGQGLEFLIYFQGNSAPDKSGLPSDRFSAERTGGSVSTLTIQRTQQEDSAVYLCASSSLGTGGEAYTFGSGTRLTVV.

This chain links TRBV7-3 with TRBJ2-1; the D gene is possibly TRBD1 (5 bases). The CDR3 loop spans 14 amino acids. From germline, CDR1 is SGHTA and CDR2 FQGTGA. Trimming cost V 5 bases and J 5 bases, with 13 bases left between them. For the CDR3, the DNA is TGTGCCAGCAGCCCCGGCAGGGTAAACAATGAGCAGTTCTTC. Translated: CASSPGRVNNEQFF.

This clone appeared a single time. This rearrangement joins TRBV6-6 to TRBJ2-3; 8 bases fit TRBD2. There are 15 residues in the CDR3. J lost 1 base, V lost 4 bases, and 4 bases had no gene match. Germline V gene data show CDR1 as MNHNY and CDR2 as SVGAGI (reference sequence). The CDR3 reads CASSFSAGGTDTQYF. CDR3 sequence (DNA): TGTGCCAGCAGTTTTTCAGCGGGAGGCACAGATACGCAGTATTTT.

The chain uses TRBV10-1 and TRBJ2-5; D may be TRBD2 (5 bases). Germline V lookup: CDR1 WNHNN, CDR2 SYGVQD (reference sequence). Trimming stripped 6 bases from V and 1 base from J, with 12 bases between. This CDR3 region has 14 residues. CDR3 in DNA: TGCGCCAGCAGCGAGACTATCGCCCAAGAGACCCAGTACTTC. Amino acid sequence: CASSETIAQETQYF.